A selection of T cell receptor beta chains follows, all from one sample in a study of brain T cells in children with intractable seizures. Sequencing was performed with immunoSEQ multiplex PCR; in TCRdb, only in-frame clones are kept and a portion is missing. The sample holds just under 65,000 clones, approximately 95% seen once. The input for sequencing was peripheral blood, taken at surgery. These TCRs come from a boy under two years old with focal cortical dysplasia and intractable seizures. The CDR3 runs from the conserved cysteine through the conserved F or W. Fields, in order: D gene, V gene, CDR3 length, clone size, J gene, CDR3 DNA, CDR3 protein. A D gene is named only where the DNA matches it firmly. Size is omitted from some rows. Given values are once, few, many or a class for expanded clones.

D gene: TRBD1; V gene: TRBV5-1; CDR3 length: 16; clone size: -; J gene: TRBJ1-2; CDR3 DNA: TGCGCCAGCAGCACGACCTCTTTGGGACAGGGAATTGGTTACACCTTC; CDR3 protein: CASSTTSLGQGIGYTF
D gene: TRBD1; V gene: TRBV6-6; CDR3 length: 16; clone size: -; J gene: TRBJ2-7; CDR3 DNA: TGTGCCAGCAGTTTTGTGACAGGGTCACACCTCTACGAGCAGTACTTC; CDR3 protein: CASSFVTGSHLYEQYF
D gene: TRBD1; V gene: TRBV6-1; CDR3 length: 16; clone size: -; J gene: TRBJ2-7; CDR3 DNA: TGTGCCAGCAGTGGCCGGGACAGGGGCCTAGGGGGCGAGCAGTACTTC; CDR3 protein: CASSGRDRGLGGEQYF
D gene: -; V gene: TRBV5-6; CDR3 length: 15; clone size: -; J gene: TRBJ1-3; CDR3 DNA: TGTGCCAGCAGCTTGGTTGGGCCCTCTGGAAACACCATATATTTT; CDR3 protein: CASSLVGPSGNTIYF
D gene: TRBD1; V gene: TRBV5-1; CDR3 length: 16; clone size: once; J gene: TRBJ2-6; CDR3 DNA: TGCGCCAGCAGCTTGGGACAGGGGTCGGGGGCCAACGTCCTGACTTTC; CDR3 protein: CASSLGQGSGANVLTF
D gene: TRBD1; V gene: TRBV2; CDR3 length: 14; clone size: -; J gene: TRBJ1-4; CDR3 DNA: TGTGCCAACCGGCCAGGGACAGGGGATGAAAAACTGTTTTTT; CDR3 protein: CANRPGTGDEKLFF
D gene: TRBD2; V gene: TRBV7-6; CDR3 length: 16; clone size: -; J gene: TRBJ2-5; CDR3 DNA: TGTGCCAGCGGCTCAGGGACTAGCGGACAACAAGAGACCCAGTACTTC; CDR3 protein: CASGSGTSGQQETQYF
D gene: TRBD1; V gene: TRBV5-1; CDR3 length: 13; clone size: -; J gene: TRBJ1-1; CDR3 DNA: TGCGCCAGCAGCTTGGGGACAGGGGCGATAGCTTTCTTT; CDR3 protein: CASSLGTGAIAFF
D gene: -; V gene: TRBV12-2; CDR3 length: 16; clone size: -; J gene: TRBJ2-5; CDR3 DNA: TGTGCAAGTCGCTTACTTCATTGGGCCGTCCAAGAGACCCAGTACTTC; CDR3 protein: CASRLLHWAVQETQYF
D gene: -; V gene: TRBV28; CDR3 length: 13; clone size: -; J gene: TRBJ1-1; CDR3 DNA: TGTGCCAGCAGCTCAGGGTCCGTCTTCGAAGCTTTCTTT; CDR3 protein: CASSSGSVFEAFF
D gene: -; V gene: TRBV27; CDR3 length: 14; clone size: once; J gene: TRBJ1-2; CDR3 DNA: TGTGCCAGCAGTCCCCCCGGAGCCGTCTATGGCTACACCTTC; CDR3 protein: CASSPPGAVYGYTF
D gene: -; V gene: TRBV20-1; CDR3 length: 13; clone size: -; J gene: TRBJ2-7; CDR3 DNA: TGCAGTGCTAGTATGGGGGAGCTCCGGGAGCAGTACTTC; CDR3 protein: CSASMGELREQYF
D gene: -; V gene: TRBV21-1; CDR3 length: 16; clone size: -; J gene: TRBJ2-7; CDR3 DNA: TGTGCCAGCAGCAAAGTTGGGGACAGGGGGTTTAACGAGCAGTACTTC; CDR3 protein: CASSKVGDRGFNEQYF
D gene: -; V gene: TRBV5-6; CDR3 length: 15; clone size: -; J gene: TRBJ1-5; CDR3 DNA: TGTGCCAGCAGCTTGTTTTTGGGGGGCGGACAGCCCCAGCATTTT; CDR3 protein: CASSLFLGGGQPQHF
D gene: TRBD2; V gene: TRBV9; CDR3 length: 17; clone size: -; J gene: TRBJ2-2; CDR3 DNA: TGTGCCAGCAGCGAAATTAGCGGGAGGGCCCACACCGGGGAGCTGTTTTTT; CDR3 protein: CASSEISGRAHTGELFF
D gene: TRBD1; V gene: TRBV11-3; CDR3 length: 13; clone size: -; J gene: TRBJ2-7; CDR3 DNA: TGTGCCAGCAGCTTACACAGGGGGCTCGAGCAGTACTTC; CDR3 protein: CASSLHRGLEQYF
D gene: -; V gene: TRBV19; CDR3 length: 11; clone size: -; J gene: TRBJ1-2; CDR3 DNA: TGTGCCAGTAGTTTGAGGGGGGGCTACACCTTC; CDR3 protein: CASSLRGGYTF
D gene: -; V gene: TRBV18; CDR3 length: 16; clone size: once; J gene: TRBJ2-6; CDR3 DNA: TGTGCCAGCTCACCAGGACAGCTCTCTGGGGCCAACGTCCTGACTTTC; CDR3 protein: CASSPGQLSGANVLTF
D gene: TRBD1; V gene: TRBV5-5; CDR3 length: 15; clone size: once; J gene: TRBJ2-3; CDR3 DNA: TGTGCCAGCAGCTTGATCCAGGGGGGCACAGATACGCAGTATTTT; CDR3 protein: CASSLIQGGTDTQYF
D gene: -; V gene: TRBV15; CDR3 length: 16; clone size: -; J gene: TRBJ1-5; CDR3 DNA: TGTGCCACCAGCAGAGATACACAGGATCGGGGTCAGCCCCAGCATTTT; CDR3 protein: CATSRDTQDRGQPQHF
D gene: -; V gene: TRBV14; CDR3 length: 15; clone size: -; J gene: TRBJ2-3; CDR3 DNA: TGTGCCAGCAGCCAAGGCAGGGTCAGCACAGATACGCAGTATTTT; CDR3 protein: CASSQGRVSTDTQYF
D gene: -; V gene: TRBV5-1; CDR3 length: 16; clone size: -; J gene: TRBJ2-3; CDR3 DNA: TGCGCCAGCAGCATCGCTTTAGCGGAGCTCACAGATACGCAGTATTTT; CDR3 protein: CASSIALAELTDTQYF
D gene: TRBD1; V gene: TRBV6-5; CDR3 length: 14; clone size: -; J gene: TRBJ2-7; CDR3 DNA: TGTGCCAGCAGGCGACAGGGTGGAAACTACGAGCAGTACTTC; CDR3 protein: CASRRQGGNYEQYF
D gene: TRBD2; V gene: TRBV3-1/TRBV3-2; CDR3 length: 18; clone size: -; J gene: TRBJ2-1; CDR3 DNA: TGTGCCAGCAGCCTTTGGACTAGCGGGAGCGCATCCTACAATGAGCAGTTCTTC; CDR3 protein: CASSLWTSGSASYNEQFF
D gene: -; V gene: TRBV9; CDR3 length: 14; clone size: -; J gene: TRBJ2-5; CDR3 DNA: TGTGCCAGCAGCGTAGAAGGGCAGGGGGAGACCCAGTACTTC; CDR3 protein: CASSVEGQGETQYF
D gene: -; V gene: TRBV4-2; CDR3 length: 13; clone size: -; J gene: TRBJ1-5; CDR3 DNA: TGTGCCAGCAGCCAAGGGGACCAGCAGCCCCAGCATTTT; CDR3 protein: CASSQGDQQPQHF
D gene: TRBD1; V gene: TRBV2; CDR3 length: 14; clone size: -; J gene: TRBJ2-7; CDR3 DNA: TGTGCCAGCAGTTCGGGACAGGGTTACGTCGAGCAGTACTTC; CDR3 protein: CASSSGQGYVEQYF
D gene: -; V gene: TRBV19; CDR3 length: 15; clone size: -; J gene: TRBJ2-1; CDR3 DNA: TGTGCCAGTAGTGCAAGGGGGGGCTCCTACAATGAGCAGTTCTTC; CDR3 protein: CASSARGGSYNEQFF
D gene: TRBD1; V gene: TRBV5-6; CDR3 length: 16; clone size: -; J gene: TRBJ1-2; CDR3 DNA: TGTGCCAGCAGCTCCGGAACAGGGGGCTCCTTCTATGGCTACACCTTC; CDR3 protein: CASSSGTGGSFYGYTF
D gene: -; V gene: TRBV24-1; CDR3 length: 14; clone size: -; J gene: TRBJ2-7; CDR3 DNA: TGTGCCACCAGTGAAACAGGGATAAGCCACGAGCAGTACTTC; CDR3 protein: CATSETGISHEQYF
D gene: -; V gene: TRBV11-1; CDR3 length: 14; clone size: -; J gene: TRBJ1-1; CDR3 DNA: TGTGCCAGCAGCTTGGGGCAGGGGATCACTGAAGCTTTCTTT; CDR3 protein: CASSLGQGITEAFF
D gene: TRBD2; V gene: TRBV19; CDR3 length: 17; clone size: -; J gene: TRBJ2-3; CDR3 DNA: TGTGCCAGTAGTCCTATGACTAGCGGGGGCCTCACAGATACGCAGTATTTT; CDR3 protein: CASSPMTSGGLTDTQYF
D gene: -; V gene: TRBV2; CDR3 length: 11; clone size: once; J gene: TRBJ1-1; CDR3 DNA: TGTGCCAGCCACGAGAACACTGAAGCTTTCTTT; CDR3 protein: CASHENTEAFF
D gene: TRBD2; V gene: TRBV14; CDR3 length: 16; clone size: -; J gene: TRBJ2-1; CDR3 DNA: TGTGCCAGCAGCCAAGAGTTAGCGGGGGGGCTTTATGAGCAGTTCTTC; CDR3 protein: CASSQELAGGLYEQFF
D gene: -; V gene: TRBV5-1; CDR3 length: 13; clone size: -; J gene: TRBJ2-7; CDR3 DNA: TGCGCCAGCAGCTTGAAGGCCAGCTACGAGCAGTACTTC; CDR3 protein: CASSLKASYEQYF
D gene: -; V gene: TRBV15; CDR3 length: 15; clone size: -; J gene: TRBJ1-1; CDR3 DNA: TGTGCCACCAGCAGATTTACAGCAATGAACACTGAAGCTTTCTTT; CDR3 protein: CATSRFTAMNTEAFF
D gene: TRBD2; V gene: TRBV7-9; CDR3 length: 18; clone size: -; J gene: TRBJ2-5; CDR3 DNA: TGTGCCAGCAGCTTAGCGGATATTAGCGGGTGCCTATGGGTGACCCAGTACTTC; CDR3 protein: CASSLADISGCLWVTQYF
D gene: TRBD2; V gene: TRBV7-9; CDR3 length: 16; clone size: -; J gene: TRBJ2-1; CDR3 DNA: TGTGCCAGCAGTCATCGTAGCGGGAGGACGTACAATGAGCAGTTCTTC; CDR3 protein: CASSHRSGRTYNEQFF
D gene: -; V gene: TRBV24-1; CDR3 length: 15; clone size: -; J gene: TRBJ1-2; CDR3 DNA: TGTGCCACCAGTGAGGCAGGGGTCGGGATCTATGGCTACACCTTC; CDR3 protein: CATSEAGVGIYGYTF